Listed below are T cell receptor beta chains from one sample, sequenced in a study of shared clonotypes between healthy human individuals. The table came from immunoSEQ multiplex PCR; TCRdb's copy has only in-frame clones and leaves some out. This sample has some 2,500,000 clones, with 93% found just once. The sequencing sample was made of naive CD4+ T cells from PBMCs. The receptor set was obtained from a man in his late teens or twenties in good health. Some clones in this sample may be carry-over from other donors' samples. CDR3s include the opening cysteine and the closing phenylalanine or tryptophan.

V: TRBV28; CDR3: CASSYRDRLYEQYF
V: TRBV4-1; CDR3: CASSQDPRDEKLFF
V: TRBV29-1; CDR3: CSVPQGADTQYF
V: TRBV28; CDR3: CASRAGTRVPVEQFF
V: TRBV6-1; CDR3: CASSLTQGNYGYTF
V: TRBV5-6; CDR3: CASSARQGGSQPQHF
V: TRBV5-4; CDR3: CASSDRAGADTQYF
V: TRBV13; CDR3: CASSLGTENEKLFF
V: TRBV6-5; CDR3: CASSRDRGNTGELFF
V: TRBV2; CDR3: CASSGTSGSYEQYF
V: TRBV6-5; CDR3: CASQGRRVSEQYF
V: TRBV7-6; CDR3: CASSLLAGATTDTQYF
V: TRBV7-9; CDR3: CASSPGTSGQETQYF
V: TRBV20-1; CDR3: CSARWRDEQYF
V: TRBV28; CDR3: CARCRAGSYNEQFF
V: TRBV11-2; CDR3: CASSLASPYRAQAFF
V: TRBV30; CDR3: CAWSLGTAKQETQYF
V: TRBV7-2; CDR3: CASSPQSVDQPQHF
V: TRBV28; CDR3: CASQGASKNYEQYF
V: TRBV4-3; CDR3: CASSQWNLYNEQFF
V: TRBV9; CDR3: CASSVSSRSYNEQFF
V: TRBV7-6; CDR3: CASSLGRVGEQYF
V: TRBV7-9; CDR3: CASSAEGFSGNTIYF
V: TRBV2; CDR3: CASRSVALASTGELFF
V: TRBV5-1; CDR3: CASSKTSGRTETQYF
V: TRBV5-1; CDR3: CASSLGVQETQYF
V: TRBV28; CDR3: CASSSHFGGDTQYF
V: TRBV7-2; CDR3: CASSPGTPQFF
V: TRBV10-3; CDR3: CAIKRRNSTYEQYF
V: TRBV7-6; CDR3: CASSLGAGGADTQYF
V: TRBV4-1; CDR3: CASSQERNTIYF
V: TRBV5-1; CDR3: CASSPQWGSGNTIYF
V: TRBV28; CDR3: CASSPRTYEQYF
V: TRBV2; CDR3: CASSGNRGDTEAFF
V: TRBV28; CDR3: CASLSLFHYEQYF
V: TRBV10-2; CDR3: CASRDRGLEKLFF
V: TRBV10-3; CDR3: CAISDGLGGSGELFF
V: TRBV7-9; CDR3: CASSPTWLAGGNQETQYF
V: TRBV7-2; CDR3: CASGGVGYGYTF
V: TRBV30; CDR3: CAGNRDWSYEQYF
V: TRBV11-2; CDR3: CASSSGTGDQETQYF
V: TRBV7-3; CDR3: CASSSGAGGTGELFF
V: TRBV28; CDR3: CASSPNAQIRPGYTF